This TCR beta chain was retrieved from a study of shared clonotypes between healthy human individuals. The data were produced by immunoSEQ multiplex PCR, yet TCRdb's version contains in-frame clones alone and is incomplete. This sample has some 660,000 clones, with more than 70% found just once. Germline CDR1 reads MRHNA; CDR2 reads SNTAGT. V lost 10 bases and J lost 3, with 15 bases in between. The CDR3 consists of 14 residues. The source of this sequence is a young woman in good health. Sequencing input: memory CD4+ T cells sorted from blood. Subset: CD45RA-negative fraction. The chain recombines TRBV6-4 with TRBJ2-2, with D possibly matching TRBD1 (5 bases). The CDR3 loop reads CATRVVSDTGELFF. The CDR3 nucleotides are TGTGCCACCAGGGTGGTGTCCGACACCGGGGAGCTGTTTTTT.